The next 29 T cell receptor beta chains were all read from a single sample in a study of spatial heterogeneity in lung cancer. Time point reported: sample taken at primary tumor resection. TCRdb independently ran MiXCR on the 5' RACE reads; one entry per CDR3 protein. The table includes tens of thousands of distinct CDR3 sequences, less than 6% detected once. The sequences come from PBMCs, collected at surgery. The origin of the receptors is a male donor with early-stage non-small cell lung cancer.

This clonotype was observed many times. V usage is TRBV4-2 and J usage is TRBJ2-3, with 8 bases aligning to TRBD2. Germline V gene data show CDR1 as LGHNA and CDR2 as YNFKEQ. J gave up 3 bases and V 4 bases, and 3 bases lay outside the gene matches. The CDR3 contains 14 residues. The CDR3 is CASSPGLGTDTQYF. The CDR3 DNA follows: TGTGCCAGCAGCCCGGGACTAGGTACAGATACGCAGTATTTT.

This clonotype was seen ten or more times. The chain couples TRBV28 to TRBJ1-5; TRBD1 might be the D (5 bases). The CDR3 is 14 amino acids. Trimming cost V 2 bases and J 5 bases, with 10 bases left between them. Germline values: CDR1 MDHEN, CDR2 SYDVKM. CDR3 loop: CASSLPRGDQPQHF. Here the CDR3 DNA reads TGTGCCAGCAGTTTACCCCGGGGGGATCAGCCCCAGCATTTT.

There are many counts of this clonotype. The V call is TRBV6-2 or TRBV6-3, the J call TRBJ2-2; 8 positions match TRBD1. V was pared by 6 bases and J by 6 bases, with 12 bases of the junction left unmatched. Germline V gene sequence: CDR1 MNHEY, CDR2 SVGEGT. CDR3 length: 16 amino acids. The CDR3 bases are TGTGCCAGCAGCAGAACCGGGACAGGCCGGGCCGGGGAGCTGTTTTTT. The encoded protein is CASSRTGTGRAGELFF.

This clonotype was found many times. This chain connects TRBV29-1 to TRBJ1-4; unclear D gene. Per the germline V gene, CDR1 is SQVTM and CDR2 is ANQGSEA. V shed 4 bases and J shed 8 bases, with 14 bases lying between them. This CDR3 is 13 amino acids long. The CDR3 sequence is CSVGSRGGEKLFF. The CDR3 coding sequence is TGCAGCGTTGGTTCGCGGGGTGGAGAAAAACTGTTTTTT.

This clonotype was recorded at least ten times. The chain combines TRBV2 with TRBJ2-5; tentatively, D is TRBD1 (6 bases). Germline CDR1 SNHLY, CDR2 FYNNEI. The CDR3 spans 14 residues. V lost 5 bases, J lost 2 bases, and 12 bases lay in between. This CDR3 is CASSRDTLQETQYF. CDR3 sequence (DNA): TGTGCCAGCAGTCGGGACACCTTACAAGAGACCCAGTACTTC.

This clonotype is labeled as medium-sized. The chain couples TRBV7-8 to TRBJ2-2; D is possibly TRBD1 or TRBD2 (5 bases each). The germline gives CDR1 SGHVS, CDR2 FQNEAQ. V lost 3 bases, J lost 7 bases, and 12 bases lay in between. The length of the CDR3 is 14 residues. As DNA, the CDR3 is TGTGCCAGCAGCTTGGGGGAACCGGTCGGGGAGCTGTTTTTT. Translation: CASSLGEPVGELFF.

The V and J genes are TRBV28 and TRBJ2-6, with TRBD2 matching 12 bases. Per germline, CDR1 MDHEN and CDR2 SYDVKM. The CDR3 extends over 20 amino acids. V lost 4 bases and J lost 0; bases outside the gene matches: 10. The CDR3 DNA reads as TGTGCCAGCAGTTCGGCGGAACTAGCGGGGGGTCCCTCTGGGGCCAACGTCCTGACTTTC. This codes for CASSSAELAGGPSGANVLTF.

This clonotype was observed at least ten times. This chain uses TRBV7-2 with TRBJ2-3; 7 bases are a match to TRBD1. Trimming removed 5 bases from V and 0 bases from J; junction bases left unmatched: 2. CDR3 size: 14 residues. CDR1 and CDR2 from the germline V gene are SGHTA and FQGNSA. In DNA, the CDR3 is TGTGCCAGCAGCCCACAGGGGAGCACAGATACGCAGTATTTT. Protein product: CASSPQGSTDTQYF. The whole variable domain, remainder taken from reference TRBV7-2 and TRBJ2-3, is GAGVSQSPSNKVTEKGKDVELRCDPISGHTALYWYRQSLGQGLEFLIYFQGNSAPDKSGLPSDRFSAERTGGSVSTLTIQRTQQEDSAVYLCASSPQGSTDTQYFGPGTRLTVL.

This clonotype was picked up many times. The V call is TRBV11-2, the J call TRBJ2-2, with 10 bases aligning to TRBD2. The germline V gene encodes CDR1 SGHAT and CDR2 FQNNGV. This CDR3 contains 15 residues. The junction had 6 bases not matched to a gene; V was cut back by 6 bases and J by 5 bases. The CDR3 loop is CASRETSGLTGELFF. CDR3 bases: TGTGCCAGCAGAGAGACTAGCGGGCTTACCGGGGAGCTGTTTTTT.

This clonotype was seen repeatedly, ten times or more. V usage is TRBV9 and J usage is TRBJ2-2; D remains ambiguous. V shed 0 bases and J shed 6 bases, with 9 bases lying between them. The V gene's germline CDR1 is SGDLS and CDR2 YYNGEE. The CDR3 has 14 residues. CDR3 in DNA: TGTGCCAGCAGCGTAGCCCTGGCGGCCGGGGAGCTGTTTTTT. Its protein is CASSVALAAGELFF.

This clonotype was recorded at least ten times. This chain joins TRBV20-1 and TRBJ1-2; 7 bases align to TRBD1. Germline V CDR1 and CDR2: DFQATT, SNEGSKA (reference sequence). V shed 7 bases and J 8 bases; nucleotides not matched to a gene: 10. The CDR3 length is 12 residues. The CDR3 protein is CSVRQGFRGYTF. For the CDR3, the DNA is TGCAGTGTAAGACAGGGTTTTCGGGGCTACACCTTC.

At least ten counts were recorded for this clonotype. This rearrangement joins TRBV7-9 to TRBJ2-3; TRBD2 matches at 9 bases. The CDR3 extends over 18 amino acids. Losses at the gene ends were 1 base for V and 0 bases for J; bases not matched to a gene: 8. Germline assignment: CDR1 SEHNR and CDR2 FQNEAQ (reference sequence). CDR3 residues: CASSLVLAGEPSTDTQYF. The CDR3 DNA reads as TGTGCCAGCAGCTTAGTATTAGCGGGAGAGCCCAGCACAGATACGCAGTATTTT.

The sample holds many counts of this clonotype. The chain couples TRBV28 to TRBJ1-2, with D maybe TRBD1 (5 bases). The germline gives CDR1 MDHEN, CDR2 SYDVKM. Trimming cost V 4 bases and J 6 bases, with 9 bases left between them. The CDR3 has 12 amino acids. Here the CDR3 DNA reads TGTGCCAGCAGTTGGGACGTGGATGGCTACACCTTC. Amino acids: CASSWDVDGYTF.

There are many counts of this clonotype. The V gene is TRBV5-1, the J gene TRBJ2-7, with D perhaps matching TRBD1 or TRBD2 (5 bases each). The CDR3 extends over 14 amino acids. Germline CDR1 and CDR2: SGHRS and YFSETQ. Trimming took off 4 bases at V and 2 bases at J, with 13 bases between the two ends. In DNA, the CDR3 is TGCGCCAGCAGCCTCGGGACGGCGCCCTACGAGCAGTACTTC. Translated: CASSLGTAPYEQYF.

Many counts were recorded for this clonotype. CDR3 protein: CASSIGLAGGEQYF. The CDR3 DNA reads TGTGCCAGCAGCATCGGGTTAGCGGGAGGCGAGCAGTACTTC. The chain recombines TRBV7-2 with TRBJ2-7; 10 positions match TRBD2. V was pared by 5 bases and J by 6 bases, with 7 bases of the junction left unmatched. Germline V gene sequence: CDR1 SGHTA, CDR2 FQGNSA. The CDR3 extends over 14 amino acids.

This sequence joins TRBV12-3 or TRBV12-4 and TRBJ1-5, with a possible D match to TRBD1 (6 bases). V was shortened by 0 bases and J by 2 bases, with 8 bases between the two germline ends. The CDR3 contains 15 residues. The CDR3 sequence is CASSLAQGGNQPQHF. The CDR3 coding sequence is TGTGCCAGCAGTTTAGCACAGGGCGGCAATCAGCCCCAGCATTTT.

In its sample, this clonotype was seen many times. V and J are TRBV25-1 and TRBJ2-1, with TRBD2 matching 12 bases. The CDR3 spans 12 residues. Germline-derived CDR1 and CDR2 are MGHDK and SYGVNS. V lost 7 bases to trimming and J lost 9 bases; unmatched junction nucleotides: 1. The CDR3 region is CASTSGRGEQFF. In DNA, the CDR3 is TGTGCCAGCACTAGCGGGAGGGGTGAGCAGTTCTTC.

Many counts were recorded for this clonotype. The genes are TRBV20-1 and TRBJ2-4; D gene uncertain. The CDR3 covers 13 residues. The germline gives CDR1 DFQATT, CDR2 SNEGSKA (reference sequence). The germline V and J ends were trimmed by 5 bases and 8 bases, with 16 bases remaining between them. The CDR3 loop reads CSARTSLVYIQYF. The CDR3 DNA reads TGCAGTGCTCGGACCTCCCTCGTATACATTCAGTACTTC.

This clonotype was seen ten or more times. CDR3 nucleotide sequence: TGCAGTGCTAGACCGGGACTCAACCAAGAGACCCAGTACTTC. It yields the protein CSARPGLNQETQYF. The rearrangement links TRBV20-1 to TRBJ2-5; D may be TRBD2 (6 bases). The CDR3 spans 14 residues. CDR1 and CDR2 (germline): DFQATT, SNEGSKA (reference sequence). V was clipped by 2 bases and J by 0 bases, with 10 bases between them.

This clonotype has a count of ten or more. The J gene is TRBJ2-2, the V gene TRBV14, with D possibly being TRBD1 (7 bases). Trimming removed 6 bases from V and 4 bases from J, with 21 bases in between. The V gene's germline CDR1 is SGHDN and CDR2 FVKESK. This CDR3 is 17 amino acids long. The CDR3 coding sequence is TGTGCCAGCAGTCCTAATAGACAGGGAGGAGGCACCGGGGAGCTGTTTTTT. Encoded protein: CASSPNRQGGGTGELFF.

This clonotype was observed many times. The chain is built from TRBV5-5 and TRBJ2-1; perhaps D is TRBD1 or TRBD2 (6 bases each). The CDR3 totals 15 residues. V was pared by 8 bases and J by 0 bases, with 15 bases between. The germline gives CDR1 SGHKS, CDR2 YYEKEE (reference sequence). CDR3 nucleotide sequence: TGTGCCAGTACGGGGGCGGGAAGCTCCTACAATGAGCAGTTCTTC. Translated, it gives CASTGAGSSYNEQFF.

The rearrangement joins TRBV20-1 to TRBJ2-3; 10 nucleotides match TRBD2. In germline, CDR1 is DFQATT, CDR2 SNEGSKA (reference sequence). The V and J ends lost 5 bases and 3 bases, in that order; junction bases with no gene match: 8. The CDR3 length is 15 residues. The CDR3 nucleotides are TGCAGTGCTCAGCGGGAGGGCCCTCGGACAGATACGCAGTATTTT. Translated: CSAQREGPRTDTQYF.

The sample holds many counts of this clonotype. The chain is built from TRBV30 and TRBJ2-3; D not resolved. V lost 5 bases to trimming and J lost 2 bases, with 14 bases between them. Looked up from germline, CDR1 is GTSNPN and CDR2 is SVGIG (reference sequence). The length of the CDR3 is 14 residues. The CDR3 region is CAWDPGFSTDTQYF. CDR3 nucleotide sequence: TGTGCCTGGGATCCCGGGTTCTCCACAGATACGCAGTATTTT.

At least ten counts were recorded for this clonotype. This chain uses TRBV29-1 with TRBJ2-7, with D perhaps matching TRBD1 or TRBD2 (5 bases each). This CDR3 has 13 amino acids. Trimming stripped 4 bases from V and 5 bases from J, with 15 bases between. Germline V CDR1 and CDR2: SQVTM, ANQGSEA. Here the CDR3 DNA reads TGCAGCGTTGGCTTGTCCGTGGGGGACGAGCAGTACTTC. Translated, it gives CSVGLSVGDEQYF.

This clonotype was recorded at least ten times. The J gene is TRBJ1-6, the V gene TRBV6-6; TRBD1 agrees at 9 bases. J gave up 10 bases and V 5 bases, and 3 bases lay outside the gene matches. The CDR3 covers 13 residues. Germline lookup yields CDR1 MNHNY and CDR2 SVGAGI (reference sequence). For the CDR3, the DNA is TGTGCCAGCAGTAAACAGGGGGCATCACCCCTCCACTTT. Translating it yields CASSKQGASPLHF.

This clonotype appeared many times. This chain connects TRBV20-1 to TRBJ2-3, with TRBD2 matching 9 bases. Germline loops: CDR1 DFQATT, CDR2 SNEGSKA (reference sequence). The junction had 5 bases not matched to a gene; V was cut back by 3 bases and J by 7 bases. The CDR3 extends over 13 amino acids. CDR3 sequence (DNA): TGCAGTGCTAGTTTAGCGGGAGCTAATACGCAGTATTTT. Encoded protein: CSASLAGANTQYF.

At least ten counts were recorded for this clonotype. CDR3 coding DNA: TGTGCCAGTAGGCCGACAGGGGCCGGACACAATGAGCAGTTCTTC. Residues: CASRPTGAGHNEQFF. The chain uses TRBV19 and TRBJ2-1; 8 bases line up with TRBD1. The CDR3 length is 15 residues. In germline, CDR1 is LNHDA, CDR2 SQIVND (reference sequence). Unmatched junction bases numbered 9, after V lost 6 bases and J lost 5 bases. Together with reference TRBV19 and TRBJ2-1, the CDR3 gives the full variable domain: DGGITQSPKYLFRKEGQNVTLSCEQNLNHDAMYWYRQDPGQGLRLIYYSQIVNDFQKGDIAEGYSVSREKKESFPLTVTSAQKNPTAFYLCASRPTGAGHNEQFFGPGTRLTVL.

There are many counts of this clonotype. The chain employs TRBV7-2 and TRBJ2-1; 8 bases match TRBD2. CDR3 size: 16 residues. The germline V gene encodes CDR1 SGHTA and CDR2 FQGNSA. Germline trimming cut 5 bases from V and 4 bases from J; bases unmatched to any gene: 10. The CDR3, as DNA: TGTGCCAGCAGCCTTCGGTCGGGCGGGAGGTACAATGAGCAGTTCTTC. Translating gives CASSLRSGGRYNEQFF.

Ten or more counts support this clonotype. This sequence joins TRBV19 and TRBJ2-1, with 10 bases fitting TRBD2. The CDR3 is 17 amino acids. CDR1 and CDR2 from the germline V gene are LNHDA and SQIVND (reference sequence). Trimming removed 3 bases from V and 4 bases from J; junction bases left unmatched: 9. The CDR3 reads CASSIMTAGGGYNEQFF. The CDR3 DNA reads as TGTGCCAGTAGTATTATGACAGCGGGAGGGGGGTACAATGAGCAGTTCTTC.